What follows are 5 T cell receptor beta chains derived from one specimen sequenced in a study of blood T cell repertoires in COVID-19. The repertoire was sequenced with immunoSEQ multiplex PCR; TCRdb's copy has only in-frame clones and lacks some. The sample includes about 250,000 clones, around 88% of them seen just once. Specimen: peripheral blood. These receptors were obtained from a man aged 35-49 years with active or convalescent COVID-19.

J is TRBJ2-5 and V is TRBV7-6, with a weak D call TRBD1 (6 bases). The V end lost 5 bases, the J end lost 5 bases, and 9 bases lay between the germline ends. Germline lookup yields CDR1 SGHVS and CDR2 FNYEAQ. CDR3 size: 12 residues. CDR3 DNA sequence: TGTGCCAGCAGCGTCCAGGGGGAGACCCAGTACTTC. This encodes CASSVQGETQYF. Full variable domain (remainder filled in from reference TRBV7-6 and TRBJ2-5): GAGVSQSPRYKVTKRGQDVALRCDPISGHVSLYWYRQALGQGPEFLTYFNYEAQQDKSGLPNDRFSAERPEGSISTLTIQRTEQRDSAMYRCASSVQGETQYFGPGTRLLVL.

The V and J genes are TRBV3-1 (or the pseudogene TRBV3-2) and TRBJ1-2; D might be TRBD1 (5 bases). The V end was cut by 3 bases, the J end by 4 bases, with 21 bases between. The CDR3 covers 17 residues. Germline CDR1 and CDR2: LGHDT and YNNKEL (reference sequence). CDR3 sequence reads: CASSHAPRGTFSYGYTF. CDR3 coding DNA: TGTGCCAGCAGCCACGCTCCGCGGGGGACCTTCAGCTATGGCTACACCTTC.

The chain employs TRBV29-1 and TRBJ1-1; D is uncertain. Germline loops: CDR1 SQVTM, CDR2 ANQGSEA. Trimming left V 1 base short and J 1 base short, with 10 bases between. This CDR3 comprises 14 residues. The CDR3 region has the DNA TGCAGCGTTGAAGCGGATCCGGGGAACACTGAAGCTTTCTTT. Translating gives CSVEADPGNTEAFF.

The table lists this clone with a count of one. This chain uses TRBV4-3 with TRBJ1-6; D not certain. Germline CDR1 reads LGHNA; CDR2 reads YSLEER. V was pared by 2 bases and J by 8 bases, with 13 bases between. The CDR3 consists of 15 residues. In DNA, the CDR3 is TGCGCCAGCAGCCAATCCGCGAGCCTCGATTCACCCCTCCACTTT. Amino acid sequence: CASSQSASLDSPLHF.

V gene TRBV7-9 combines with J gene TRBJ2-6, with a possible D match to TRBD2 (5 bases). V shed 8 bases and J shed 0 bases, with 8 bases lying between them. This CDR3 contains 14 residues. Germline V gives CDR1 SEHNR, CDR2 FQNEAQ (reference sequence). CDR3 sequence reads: CASAAGSGANVLTF. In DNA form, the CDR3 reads TGTGCCAGCGCGGCGGGCTCTGGGGCCAACGTCCTGACTTTC.